These 32 T cell receptor beta chains came from one sample sequenced in a study of T cells in localized non-small cell lung cancer. Here immunoSEQ multiplex PCR was the method, and the copy in TCRdb shows in-frame clones only, minus some. The sample lists about 6,800 clones, about 40% seen once, with about 7.8% in the top ten. Sample: lung tumor tissue, taken before any cancer treatment. These receptors were collected from a man aged 40 to 70 with stage III lung adenocarcinoma.

Only a few counts were recorded for this clone. The rearrangement joins TRBV18 to TRBJ1-2; TRBD1 is a possible D gene (5 bases). CDR3 length equals 14 residues. The V gene lost 4 bases and the J gene lost 0 bases, with 9 bases spanning the gap. In germline, CDR1 is KGHSH, CDR2 LQKENI. The DNA of the CDR3 is TGTGCCAGCTCACGCGGGGCCTCTAACTATGGCTACACCTTC. Protein sequence: CASSRGASNYGYTF.

The chain carries TRBV19 and TRBJ1-5; no clear D gene. Per the germline V gene, CDR1 is LNHDA and CDR2 is SQIVND (reference sequence). The CDR3 is 15 residues long. With 3 bases removed from V and 0 bases from J, the gap between germline ends came to 9 bases. CDR3 loop: CASSMSAYSNQPQHF. For the CDR3, the DNA is TGTGCCAGTAGTATGTCAGCTTATAGCAATCAGCCCCAGCATTTT.

This clone is medium-sized in the sample. The rearrangement links TRBV1 to TRBJ2-7; the DNA was not used to check the table's D call, TRBD2. TRBV1 is marked as a pseudogene. CDR3 length: 12 amino acids. CDR3 residues: CTSSQASYEQYF. The DNA of the CDR3 is TGCACCAGCAGCCAAGCTAGCTACGAGCAGTACTTC.

This chain joins TRBV6-8 and TRBJ2-5; 8 bases match TRBD1. Trimming took 7 bases from V and 4 from J; bases not matched to a gene: 2. Germline CDR1 reads MNHGY; CDR2 reads SAAAGT. CDR3 length: 12 residues. DNA for the CDR3: TGTGCCAGCAAACAGGGGGGAGAGACCCAGTACTTC. This translates into CASKQGGETQYF.

This chain joins TRBV19 and TRBJ1-1, with D tentatively TRBD1 (6 bases). The CDR3 consists of 16 residues. Trimming took off 3 bases at V and 6 bases at J, with 20 bases between the two ends. Germline V gives CDR1 LNHDA, CDR2 SQIVND (reference sequence). Here the CDR3 reads CASSIHRVPPPPEAFF. Here the CDR3 DNA reads TGTGCCAGTAGTATCCACAGGGTGCCGCCTCCCCCTGAAGCTTTCTTT.

This clone has a handful of counts. The chain recombines TRBV9 with TRBJ2-1, with D perhaps TRBD1 (6 bases). This CDR3 has 14 residues. Germline V gene lookup returns CDR1 SGDLS and CDR2 YYNGEE. Trimming left V 3 bases short and J 9 bases short, with 16 bases between. CDR3 nucleotide sequence: TGTGCCAGCAGCGAGGGGGTGGTGATCGCTGAGCAGTTCTTC. This translates into CASSEGVVIAEQFF. Drawing the rest from reference TRBV9 and TRBJ2-1, the complete variable domain is DSGVTQTPKHLITATGQRVTLRCSPRSGDLSVYWYQQSLDQGLQFLIQYYNGEERAKGNILERFSAQQFPDLHSELNLSSLELGDSALYFCASSEGVVIAEQFFGPGTRLTVL.

The gene calls are TRBV18 and TRBJ1-1, with a possible D match to TRBD1 (5 bases). Germline loops: CDR1 KGHSH, CDR2 LQKENI. This CDR3 has 14 residues. The V end lost 6 bases, the J end lost 2 bases, and 13 bases lay between the germline ends. CDR3 amino acids: CASSQTGPNTEAFF. The CDR3 nucleotides read TGTGCCAGCTCCCAAACAGGCCCAAACACTGAAGCTTTCTTT.

This clone came up a few times. The chain has TRBV9 and TRBJ1-2; D possibly corresponds to TRBD1 (5 bases). This CDR3 has 15 amino acids. With 4 bases removed from V and 8 bases from J, the gap between germline ends came to 21 bases. Germline V gives CDR1 SGDLS, CDR2 YYNGEE. The CDR3 region is CASSPRGGFEEGYTF. CDR3 in DNA: TGTGCCAGCAGCCCTCGGGGGGGGTTCGAAGAGGGCTACACCTTC.

In the case of this clone: The junction does not match germline at one end; this may be a read error. The chain carries TRBV19 and TRBJ2-1, with 9 bases that match TRBD1. Per the germline V gene, CDR1 is LNHDA and CDR2 is SQIVND (reference sequence). This CDR3 has 15 amino acids. In DNA, the CDR3 is TGTGCCAGTAGTCCGGACAGGGGAATTGACAATAAGCAGTTCTTC. Encoded protein: CASSPDRGIDNKQFF. The full variable domain, rest sourced from reference TRBV19 and TRBJ2-1, is DGGITQSPKYLFRKEGQNVTLSCEQNLNHDAMYWYRQDPGQGLRLIYYSQIVNDFQKGDIAEGYSVSREKKESFPLTVTSAQKNPTAFYLCASSPDRGIDNKQFFGPGTRLTVL.

A few counts support this clone. The chain employs TRBV6-8 and TRBJ1-1, with D uncertain. The germline gives CDR1 MNHGY, CDR2 SAAAGT. The CDR3 covers 13 residues. Trimming took 3 bases from V and 1 from J, leaving 6 bases between them. CDR3: CASSYLQNTEAFF. The CDR3 DNA sequence: TGTGCCAGCAGTTATTTACAGAACACTGAAGCTTTCTTT.

This CDR3 reads CASSYLTGNTEAFF. CDR3 DNA sequence: TGTGCCAGCAGTTACCTGACGGGGAACACTGAAGCTTTCTTT. The genes are TRBV6-8 and TRBJ1-1; D not resolved. CDR3 length: 14 amino acids. Between the trimmed V and J ends, which lost 2 bases and 1 base, there was a span of 8 bases. The germline V gene encodes CDR1 MNHGY and CDR2 SAAAGT.

This clone was counted only a few times. This chain uses TRBV5-1 with TRBJ2-5, with D possibly being TRBD1 (6 bases). This CDR3 spans 14 amino acids. Trimming cost V 2 bases and J 5 bases, with 13 bases left between them. Germline V gene lookup returns CDR1 SGHRS and CDR2 YFSETQ. Here the CDR3 DNA reads TGCGCCAGCAGCTTATTACAGGGATATGAGACCCAGTACTTC. Residues: CASSLLQGYETQYF. The variable domain in full, completed from reference TRBV5-1 and TRBJ2-5, reads KAGVTQTPRYLIKTRGQQVTLSCSPISGHRSVSWYQQTPGQGLQFLFEYFSETQRNKGNFPGRFSGRQFSNSRSEMNVSTLELGDSALYLCASSLLQGYETQYFGPGTRLLVL.

This clone is medium-sized within its sample. Additional DNA sequences in this sample encode the identical CDR3. The CDR3 nucleotides are TGTGCCAGCAGTCCGGGACAGGGGGACTATGGCTACACCTTC. Amino acid sequence: CASSPGQGDYGYTF. This chain joins TRBV11-3 and TRBJ1-2; 11 positions match TRBD1. The V gene end was trimmed by 6 bases and the J gene end by 3 bases; junction bases not matched to a gene: 3. The CDR3 sequence is 14 residues long. Looked up from germline, CDR1 is SGHNT and CDR2 is YENEEA.

This clone was seen only a few times. The chain recombines TRBV9 with TRBJ2-1; D uncertain. Per the germline V gene, CDR1 is SGDLS and CDR2 is YYNGEE. The CDR3 consists of 14 residues. Trimming removed 5 bases from V and 5 bases from J, with 14 bases in between. CDR3 nucleotides: TGTGCCAGCAGTCAAGGCCGGACGAACAATGAGCAGTTCTTC. Amino acid sequence: CASSQGRTNNEQFF.

The rearrangement joins TRBV13 to TRBJ1-4; the match to TRBD1 covers 9 bases. This CDR3 is 15 amino acids long. Germline loops: CDR1 PRHDT, CDR2 FYEKMQ (reference sequence). Trimming removed 3 bases from V and 7 bases from J; junction bases left unmatched: 6. CDR3 coding DNA: TGTGCCAGCAGCTTCTACAGGGGGCGGGTTGAAAAACTGTTTTTT. It translates to CASSFYRGRVEKLFF.

This clone is medium-sized (0.01 to 0.1%). The rearrangement joins TRBV19 to TRBJ1-1; D is unclear. V was clipped by 8 bases and J by 6 bases, with 10 bases between them. Germline V lookup: CDR1 LNHDA, CDR2 SQIVND (reference sequence). The CDR3 length is 11 residues. The CDR3: CASSGQPEAFF. The CDR3 DNA sequence: TGTGCCAGTTCGGGCCAGCCTGAAGCTTTCTTT.

The chain links TRBV18 to TRBJ1-4; a weak D match, TRBD1 (6 bases). Trimming took 1 base from V and 0 from J, leaving 12 bases between them. Germline loops: CDR1 KGHSH, CDR2 LQKENI. The CDR3 has 17 amino acids. CDR3 coding DNA: TGTGCCAGCTCACCACTCCAGGGGCGGGCAACTAATGAAAAACTGTTTTTT. Translated: CASSPLQGRATNEKLFF.

The rearrangement uses TRBV9 and TRBJ2-7; D is unclear. Looked up from germline, CDR1 is SGDLS and CDR2 is YYNGEE. CDR3 length: 12 residues. The germline V and J ends were trimmed by 5 bases and 11 bases, with 17 bases remaining between them. The CDR3 DNA is TGTGCCAGCAGTCGGACCTCATTCAAGGAGTACTTC. It translates to CASSRTSFKEYF.

This clone has just a few counts. J is TRBJ1-1 and V is TRBV9; D possibly corresponds to TRBD1 (6 bases). This CDR3 contains 12 residues. Trimming stripped 2 bases from V and 8 bases from J, with 10 bases between. Per the germline V gene, CDR1 is SGDLS and CDR2 is YYNGEE. The CDR3 sequence is CASSVPGQEAFF. The CDR3 coding sequence is TGTGCCAGCAGCGTTCCGGGACAAGAAGCTTTCTTT. The variable domain in full, with the rest retrieved from reference TRBV9 and TRBJ1-1, is DSGVTQTPKHLITATGQRVTLRCSPRSGDLSVYWYQQSLDQGLQFLIQYYNGEERAKGNILERFSAQQFPDLHSELNLSSLELGDSALYFCASSVPGQEAFFGQGTRLTVV.

This chain joins TRBV10-3 and TRBJ2-7; 11 bases are a match to TRBD1. Per germline, CDR1 ENHRY and CDR2 SYGVKD. CDR3 length: 14 amino acids. The CDR3 nucleotides are TGTGTCAGCGGAGGGACAGGGGGCTCCTACGAGCAGTACTTC. It yields the protein CVSGGTGGSYEQYF.

This clone was observed a handful of times. This sequence joins TRBV4-1 and TRBJ2-2, with D uncertain. V lost 4 bases and J lost 0, with 15 bases in between. Germline-derived CDR1 and CDR2 are MGHRA and YSYEKL. This CDR3 region has 17 residues. This chain's CDR3 is CASSPGDGRSNTGELFF. In nucleotides, the CDR3 is TGCGCCAGCAGCCCAGGTGACGGGCGGTCGAACACCGGGGAGCTGTTTTTT.

The chain links TRBV25-1 to TRBJ2-7; TRBD2 is a possible D gene (5 bases). With 6 bases removed from V and 4 bases from J, the gap between germline ends came to 13 bases. The CDR3 sequence is 13 residues long. Germline lookup yields CDR1 MGHDK and CDR2 SYGVNS. The CDR3 bases are TGTGCCAGCAGAACCTCGGACTCTTACGAGCAGTACTTC. This encodes CASRTSDSYEQYF.

This clone was observed a few times. CDR3 in DNA: TGTGCCAGCAGCGAGAGGACAGGGCTCCTCACAGATACGCAGTATTTT. This sequence encodes CASSERTGLLTDTQYF. This chain uses TRBV9 with TRBJ2-3; TRBD1 agrees at 8 bases. CDR3 size: 16 residues. CDR1 is SGDLS, CDR2 YYNGEE, per germline. The ends lost 3 bases at V and 2 bases at J; junction bases unmatched: 8.

A few counts support this clone. The chain joins TRBV6-8 to TRBJ2-3, with a weak D call TRBD1 (5 bases). Looked up from germline, CDR1 is MNHGY and CDR2 is SAAAGT. Trimming cost V 10 bases and J 5 bases, with 13 bases left between them. This CDR3 is 12 amino acids long. CDR3 coding DNA: TGTGCCACAGGGTTTGGACGAGATACGCAGTATTTT. This sequence encodes CATGFGRDTQYF.

This chain connects TRBV18 to TRBJ2-1; 7 nucleotides align to TRBD1. Germline assignment: CDR1 KGHSH and CDR2 LQKENI. After removal of 3 bases from V and 4 bases from J, the junction contained 9 bases not matched to a gene. CDR3 length: 16 amino acids. This CDR3 is CASSPLSPGQYNEQFF. The CDR3 DNA reads as TGTGCCAGCTCACCCCTGTCTCCGGGACAGTACAATGAGCAGTTCTTC.

Only a few counts were recorded for this clone. The J gene is TRBJ2-1, the V gene TRBV25-1; TRBD2 agrees at 8 bases. There are 14 residues in the CDR3. The J segment lost 10 bases and the V segment lost 2 bases, leaving 7 bases of the junction unmatched. The germline gives CDR1 MGHDK, CDR2 SYGVNS. Written as DNA, the CDR3 is TGTGCCAGCAGTGAAACAGCGGGGGAGAACGAGCAGTTCTTC. Its translation is CASSETAGENEQFF.

The V and J genes are TRBV19 and TRBJ2-5; unclear D gene. Per germline, CDR1 LNHDA and CDR2 SQIVND (reference sequence). CDR3 length equals 13 residues. V dropped 5 bases and J dropped 7 bases, with 14 bases sitting between them. The CDR3 here is CASSPSDPGTQYF. The CDR3 DNA sequence: TGTGCCAGTAGTCCGTCAGACCCAGGGACCCAGTACTTC.

Comments on this clone: The junction departs from the called germline gene at one end, perhaps through a read error. The chain recombines TRBV19 with TRBJ2-6; D is possibly TRBD1 (5 bases). The CDR3 runs 16 residues. Per germline, CDR1 LNHDA and CDR2 SQIVND (reference sequence). The CDR3 DNA is TGTGCCAGTAGTATAGATCCCGACTCTGGGGCCAACGTCCTGACTTTT. Protein product: CASSIDPDSGANVLTF.

By share, this clone ranks as medium-sized. The genes are TRBV15 and TRBJ1-6, with TRBD1 as a possible D gene (5 bases). Germline CDR1 and CDR2: LNHNV and YYDKDF (reference sequence). The CDR3 spans 15 residues. Trimming left V 1 base short and J 8 bases short, with 12 bases between. The CDR3 loop reads CATSRGRGRDSPLHF. The CDR3 coding sequence is TGTGCCACCAGCAGAGGTCGGGGGAGGGATTCACCCCTCCACTTT.

The chain joins TRBV12-5 to TRBJ1-5; no reliable D call. Germline loops: CDR1 LGHNT, CDR2 FRNRAP. Trimming stripped 0 bases from V and 4 bases from J, with 10 bases between. The CDR3 has 15 residues. The CDR3 reads CASGLVLKGNQPQHF. In nucleotides, the CDR3 is TGTGCTAGTGGTTTGGTACTGAAGGGAAATCAGCCCCAGCATTTT.

This chain joins TRBV9 and TRBJ2-6, with D unresolved. This CDR3 spans 13 amino acids. Trimming pared 0 bases from V and 5 bases from J, leaving 3 bases between. From germline, CDR1 is SGDLS and CDR2 YYNGEE. The CDR3 spells CASSVDWANVLTF. For the CDR3, the DNA is TGTGCCAGCAGCGTAGACTGGGCCAACGTCCTGACTTTC.

This clone has only one observation. The J gene is TRBJ2-7, the V gene TRBV19; 10 nucleotides align to TRBD2. Germline V lookup: CDR1 LNHDA, CDR2 SQIVND (reference sequence). V was clipped by 5 bases and J by 1 base; unmatched bases: 11. The CDR3 spans 17 residues. The CDR3 bases are TGTGCCAGTAGTTCACGACTAAGCGGGGGGGCTTCCTACGAGCAGTACTTC. Amino acids: CASSSRLSGGASYEQYF. The whole variable domain, remainder taken from reference TRBV19 and TRBJ2-7, is DGGITQSPKYLFRKEGQNVTLSCEQNLNHDAMYWYRQDPGQGLRLIYYSQIVNDFQKGDIAEGYSVSREKKESFPLTVTSAQKNPTAFYLCASSSRLSGGASYEQYFGPGTRLTVT.